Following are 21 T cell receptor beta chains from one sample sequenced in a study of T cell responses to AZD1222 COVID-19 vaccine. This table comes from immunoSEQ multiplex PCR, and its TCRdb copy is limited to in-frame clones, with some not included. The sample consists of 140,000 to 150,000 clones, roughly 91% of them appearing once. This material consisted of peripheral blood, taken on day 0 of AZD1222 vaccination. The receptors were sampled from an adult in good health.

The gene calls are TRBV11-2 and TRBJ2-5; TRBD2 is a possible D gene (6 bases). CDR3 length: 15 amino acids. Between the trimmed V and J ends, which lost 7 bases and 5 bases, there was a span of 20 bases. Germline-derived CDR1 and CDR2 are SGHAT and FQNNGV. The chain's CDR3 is CASTLGGSSVETQYF. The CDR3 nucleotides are TGTGCCAGCACCCTAGGTGGGTCTAGCGTCGAGACCCAGTACTTC.

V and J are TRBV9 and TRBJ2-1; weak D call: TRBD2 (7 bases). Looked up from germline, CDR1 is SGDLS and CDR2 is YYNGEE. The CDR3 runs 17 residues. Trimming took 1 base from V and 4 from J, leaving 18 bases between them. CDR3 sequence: CASSVFSAGTSYNEQFF. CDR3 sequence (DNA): TGTGCCAGCAGCGTATTTTCAGCGGGGACAAGTTACAATGAGCAGTTCTTC.

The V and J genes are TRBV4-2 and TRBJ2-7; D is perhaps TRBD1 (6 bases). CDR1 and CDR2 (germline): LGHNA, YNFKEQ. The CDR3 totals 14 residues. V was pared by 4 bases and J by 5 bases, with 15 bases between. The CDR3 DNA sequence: TGTGCCAGCAGCCCTCCTTCAGGGGAAAACGAGCAGTACTTC. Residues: CASSPPSGENEQYF.

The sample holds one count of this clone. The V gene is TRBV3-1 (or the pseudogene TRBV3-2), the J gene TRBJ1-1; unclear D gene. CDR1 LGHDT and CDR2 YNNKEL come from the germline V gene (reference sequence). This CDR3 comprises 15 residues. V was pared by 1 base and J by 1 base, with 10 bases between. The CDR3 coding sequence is TGTGCCAGCAGCCAAGTCACCTCTCGGAACACTGAAGCTTTCTTT. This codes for CASSQVTSRNTEAFF.

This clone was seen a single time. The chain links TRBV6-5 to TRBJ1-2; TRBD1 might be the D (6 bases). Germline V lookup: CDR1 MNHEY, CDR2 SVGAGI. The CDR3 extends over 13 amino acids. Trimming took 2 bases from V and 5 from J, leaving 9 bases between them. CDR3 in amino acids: CASSYRGRYGYTF. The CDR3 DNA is TGTGCCAGCAGTTACCGGGGGCGTTATGGCTACACCTTC.

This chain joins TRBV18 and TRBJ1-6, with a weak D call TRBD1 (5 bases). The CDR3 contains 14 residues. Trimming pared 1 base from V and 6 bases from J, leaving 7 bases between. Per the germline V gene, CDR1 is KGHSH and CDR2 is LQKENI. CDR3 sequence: CASSPLQGNSPLHF. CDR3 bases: TGTGCCAGCTCACCACTTCAGGGTAATTCACCCCTCCACTTT.

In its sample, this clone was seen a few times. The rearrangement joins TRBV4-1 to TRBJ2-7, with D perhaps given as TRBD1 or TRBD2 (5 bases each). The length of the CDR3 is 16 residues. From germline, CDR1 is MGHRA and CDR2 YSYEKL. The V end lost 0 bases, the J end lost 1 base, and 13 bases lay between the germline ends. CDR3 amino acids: CASSQDGAGSSYEQYF. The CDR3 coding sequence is TGCGCCAGCAGCCAAGATGGGGCGGGTTCTTCCTACGAGCAGTACTTC.

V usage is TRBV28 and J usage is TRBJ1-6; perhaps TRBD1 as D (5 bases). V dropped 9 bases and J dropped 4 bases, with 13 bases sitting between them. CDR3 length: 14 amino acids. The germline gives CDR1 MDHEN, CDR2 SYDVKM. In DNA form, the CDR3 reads TGTGCCAGTGGGGACGGAATTTATAATTCACCCCTCCACTTT. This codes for CASGDGIYNSPLHF.

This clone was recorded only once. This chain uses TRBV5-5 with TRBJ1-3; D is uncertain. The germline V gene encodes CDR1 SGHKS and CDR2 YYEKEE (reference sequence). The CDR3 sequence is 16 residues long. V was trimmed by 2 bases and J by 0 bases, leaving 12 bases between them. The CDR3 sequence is CASSFEGRYSGNTIYF. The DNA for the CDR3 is TGTGCCAGCAGCTTTGAGGGTCGCTACTCTGGAAACACCATATATTTT.

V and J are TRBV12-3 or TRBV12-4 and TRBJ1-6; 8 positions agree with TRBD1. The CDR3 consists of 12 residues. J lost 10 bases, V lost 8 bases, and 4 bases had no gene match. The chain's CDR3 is CASGQGWSPLHF. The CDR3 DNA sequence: TGTGCCAGCGGACAGGGCTGGTCACCCCTCCACTTT.

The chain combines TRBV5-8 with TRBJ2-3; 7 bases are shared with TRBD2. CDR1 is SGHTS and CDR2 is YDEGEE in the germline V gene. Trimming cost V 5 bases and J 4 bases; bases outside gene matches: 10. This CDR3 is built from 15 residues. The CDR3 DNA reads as TGTGCCAGCAGTTTATCCTGGACTAGTTCAGATACGCAGTATTTT. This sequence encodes CASSLSWTSSDTQYF.

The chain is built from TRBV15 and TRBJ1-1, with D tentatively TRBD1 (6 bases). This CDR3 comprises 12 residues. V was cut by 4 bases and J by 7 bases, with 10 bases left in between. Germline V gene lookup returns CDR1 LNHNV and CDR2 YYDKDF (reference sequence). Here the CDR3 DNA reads TGTGCCACCAGCAAAAACAGGGATGAAGCTTTCTTT. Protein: CATSKNRDEAFF. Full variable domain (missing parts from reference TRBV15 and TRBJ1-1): DAMVIQNPRYQVTQFGKPVTLSCSQTLNHNVMYWYQQKSSQAPKLLFHYYDKDFNNEADTPDNFQSRRPNTSFCFLDIRSPGLGDTAMYLCATSKNRDEAFFGQGTRLTVV.

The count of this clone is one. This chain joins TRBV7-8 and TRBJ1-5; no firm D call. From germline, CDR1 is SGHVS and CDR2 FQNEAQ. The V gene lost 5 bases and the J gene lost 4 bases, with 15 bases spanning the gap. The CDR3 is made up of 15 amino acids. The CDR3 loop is CASSRRRELNQPQHF. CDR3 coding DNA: TGTGCCAGCAGCCGCCGGAGGGAGCTAAATCAGCCCCAGCATTTT.

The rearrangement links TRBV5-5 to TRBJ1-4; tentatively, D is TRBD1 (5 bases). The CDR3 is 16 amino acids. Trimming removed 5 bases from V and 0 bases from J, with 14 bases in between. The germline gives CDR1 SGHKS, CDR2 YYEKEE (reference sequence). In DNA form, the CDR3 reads TGTGCCAGCAGTTTAGGACAAAACCCAACTAATGAAAAACTGTTTTTT. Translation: CASSLGQNPTNEKLFF.

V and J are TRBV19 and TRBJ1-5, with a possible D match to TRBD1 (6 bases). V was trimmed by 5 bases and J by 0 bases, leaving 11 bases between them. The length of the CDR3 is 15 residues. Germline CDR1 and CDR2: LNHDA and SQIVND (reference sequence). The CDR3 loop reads CASSPRTDSNQPQHF. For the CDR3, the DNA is TGTGCCAGTAGTCCGAGGACAGATAGCAATCAGCCCCAGCATTTT. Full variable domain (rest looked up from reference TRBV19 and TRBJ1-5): DGGITQSPKYLFRKEGQNVTLSCEQNLNHDAMYWYRQDPGQGLRLIYYSQIVNDFQKGDIAEGYSVSREKKESFPLTVTSAQKNPTAFYLCASSPRTDSNQPQHFGDGTRLSIL.

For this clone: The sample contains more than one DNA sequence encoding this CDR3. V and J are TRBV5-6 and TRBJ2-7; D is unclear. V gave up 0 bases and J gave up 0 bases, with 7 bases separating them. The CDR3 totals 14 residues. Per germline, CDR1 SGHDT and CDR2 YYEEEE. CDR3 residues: CASSLVGSSYEQYF. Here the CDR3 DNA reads TGTGCCAGCAGCTTGGTGGGTTCCTCCTACGAGCAGTACTTC.

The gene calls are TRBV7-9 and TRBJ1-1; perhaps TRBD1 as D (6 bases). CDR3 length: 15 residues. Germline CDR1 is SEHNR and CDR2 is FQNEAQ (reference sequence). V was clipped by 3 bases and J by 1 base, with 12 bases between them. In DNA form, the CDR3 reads TGTGCCAGCAGCTTTCTACAGGGAACGAACACTGAAGCTTTCTTT. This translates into CASSFLQGTNTEAFF.

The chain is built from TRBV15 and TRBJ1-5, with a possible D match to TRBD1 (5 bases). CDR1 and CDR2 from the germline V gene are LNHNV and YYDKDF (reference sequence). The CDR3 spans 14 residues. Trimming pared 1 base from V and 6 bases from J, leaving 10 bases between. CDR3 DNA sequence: TGTGCCACCAGCAGAGGGGGGGAAGCTCAGCCCCAGCATTTT. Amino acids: CATSRGGEAQPQHF.

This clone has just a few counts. CDR3 sequence: CASSFSGRTGDQPQHF. CDR3 nucleotide sequence: TGTGCCAGCAGCTTCTCCGGTCGAACAGGTGATCAGCCCCAGCATTTT. The chain joins TRBV5-5 to TRBJ1-5, with D perhaps TRBD1 (5 bases). The germline V gene encodes CDR1 SGHKS and CDR2 YYEKEE (reference sequence). The CDR3 sequence is 16 residues long. V was pared by 2 bases and J by 5 bases, with 17 bases between.

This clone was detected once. CDR3 nucleotide sequence: TGTGCCAGCAGTTCCAGGGAGCTACCTGGAAACACCATATATTTT. Translating it yields CASSSRELPGNTIYF. The chain recombines TRBV6-5 with TRBJ1-3; possible D gene TRBD1, 5 bases. Germline loops: CDR1 MNHEY, CDR2 SVGAGI. The CDR3 contains 15 residues. Trimming took 4 bases from V and 2 from J, leaving 12 bases between them.

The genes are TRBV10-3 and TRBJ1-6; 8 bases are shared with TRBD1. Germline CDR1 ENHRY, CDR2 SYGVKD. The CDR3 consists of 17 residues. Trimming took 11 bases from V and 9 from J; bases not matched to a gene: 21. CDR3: CAGQDREIVSISSPLHF. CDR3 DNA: TGTGCCGGCCAGGACAGGGAGATCGTGAGTATTAGTTCACCCCTCCACTTT.